A single sample gave rise to the 13 T cell receptor beta chains below, sequenced in a study of blood T cell repertoires in COVID-19. Clones were read by immunoSEQ multiplex PCR, and TCRdb kept only the in-frame ones, dropping some. The sample carries 80,000 or so clones, roughly four fifths recorded once. Specimen: peripheral blood. The receptors originated from a man in his fifties or sixties with acute or convalescent COVID-19.

The chain links TRBV7-2 to TRBJ2-4; D remains ambiguous. V lost 3 bases to trimming and J lost 0 bases, with 9 bases between them. The V gene's germline CDR1 is SGHTA and CDR2 FQGNSA. The CDR3 contains 15 residues. The CDR3 DNA follows: TGTGCCAGCAGCTTCCAGTCTTTAGCCAAAAACATTCAGTACTTC. This translates into CASSFQSLAKNIQYF.

The chain couples TRBV27 to TRBJ2-3; the match to TRBD2 covers 9 bases. V lost 2 bases to trimming and J lost 3 bases; unmatched junction nucleotides: 9. The CDR3 consists of 17 residues. Germline V gene lookup returns CDR1 MNHEY and CDR2 SMNVEV (reference sequence). The DNA of the CDR3 is TGTGCCAGCAGTTTAGCGGGGGGGCCTTTTGGGACAGATACGCAGTATTTT. Translating gives CASSLAGGPFGTDTQYF.

V and J are TRBV7-2 and TRBJ2-1; D possibly corresponds to TRBD1 (6 bases). V lost 4 bases and J lost 7, with 20 bases in between. Germline loops: CDR1 SGHTA, CDR2 FQGNSA. The CDR3 loop spans 16 amino acids. CDR3 DNA sequence: TGTGCCAGCAGCTCCCCTATCTCCCTAGGGGGAAATGAGCAGTTCTTC. This encodes CASSSPISLGGNEQFF.

For this clone: One end of the junction varies from germline; a read error may be responsible. V is TRBV6-5 and J is TRBJ1-2; weak D call: TRBD1 (6 bases). CDR1 MNHEY and CDR2 SVGAGI come from the germline V gene. CDR3 length: 13 residues. CDR3 region: CASSSTGNSGYTF. DNA for the CDR3: TGTGCCAGCAGTTCCACAGGGAACTCTGGCTACACCTTC.

This clone turned up a few times. V gene TRBV3-1 (or the pseudogene TRBV3-2) combines with J gene TRBJ1-6; possibly TRBD1 for D (5 bases). The CDR3 spans 16 residues. V gave up 5 bases and J gave up 10 bases, with 21 bases separating them. Looked up from germline, CDR1 is LGHDT and CDR2 is YNNKEL (reference sequence). CDR3 nucleotide sequence: TGTGCCAGCAGCAAAAGCGGAGGGGTCTCGGTCTCACCCCTCCACTTT. The encoded protein is CASSKSGGVSVSPLHF.

The V gene is TRBV7-3, the J gene TRBJ1-1, with D possibly TRBD1 on 5 matching bases. V was pared by 3 bases and J by 3 bases, with 8 bases between. The CDR3 contains 13 residues. The germline gives CDR1 SGHTA, CDR2 FQGTGA. The CDR3 region is CASSFQGDTEAFF. The CDR3 nucleotides read TGTGCCAGCAGCTTTCAAGGGGACACTGAAGCTTTCTTT.

The chain carries TRBV7-2 and TRBJ2-2; D may be TRBD2 (6 bases). The CDR3 runs to 13 residues. Trimming pared 5 bases from V and 8 bases from J, leaving 12 bases between. Looked up from germline, CDR1 is SGHTA and CDR2 is FQGNSA. CDR3 in DNA: TGTGCCAGCAGCCCCCTTAGCGGTGGGGAGCTGTTTTTT. This gives the protein CASSPLSGGELFF.

This clone was counted a few times. The rearrangement links TRBV23-1 to TRBJ2-1; 8 nucleotides agree with TRBD1. TRBV23-1 is labeled an ORF, and its function is uncertain. The CDR3 has 13 residues. V lost 11 bases, J lost 3 bases, and 6 bases stayed unmatched. CDR3 protein: CAAPGQVYNEQFF. The CDR3 coding sequence is TGCGCCGCCCCGGGACAGGTCTACAATGAGCAGTTCTTC.

This clone came up a few times. The CDR3 DNA follows: TGTGCCATCAAGTCTCAGACTAACACTGAAGCTTTCTTT. As protein: CAIKSQTNTEAFF. The rearrangement uses TRBV7-9 and TRBJ1-1; D unclear. V was clipped by 10 bases and J by 2 bases, with 14 bases between them. Germline V gene data show CDR1 as SEHNR and CDR2 as FQNEAQ (reference sequence). The CDR3 has 13 residues.

This CDR3 reads CASSSQGHSYEQYF. CDR3 coding DNA: TGTGCCAGCAGCTCTCAGGGTCACTCCTACGAGCAGTACTTC. The chain carries TRBV7-8 and TRBJ2-7; tentatively, D is TRBD1 (5 bases). V was cut by 4 bases and J by 0 bases, with 10 bases left in between. Germline assignment: CDR1 SGHVS and CDR2 FQNEAQ. CDR3 length: 14 amino acids.

CDR3 sequence (DNA): TGTGCCAGCACCCAAACAGGCTGGCGCCTCCACTTT. Protein: CASTQTGWRLHF. The chain joins TRBV6-5 to TRBJ1-6, with D perhaps TRBD1 (5 bases). Germline values: CDR1 MNHEY, CDR2 SVGAGI. This CDR3 contains 12 residues. Trimming pared 7 bases from V and 15 bases from J, leaving 16 bases between.

This clone showed up just a few times. The chain carries TRBV7-2 and TRBJ2-4; a weak D match, TRBD1 (5 bases). CDR1 and CDR2 from the germline V gene are SGHTA and FQGNSA. The CDR3 has 16 residues. Trimming shortened V by 1 base and J by 0 bases, and 10 bases separated the two germline ends. DNA of the CDR3: TGTGCCAGCAGCTTAGGACAGTCCTTAGCCAAAAACATTCAGTACTTC. Translation: CASSLGQSLAKNIQYF.

V gene TRBV28 combines with J gene TRBJ2-1; 12 nucleotides align to TRBD2. The CDR3 is made up of 20 amino acids. V lost 2 bases, J lost 0 bases, and 11 bases stayed unmatched. The germline gives CDR1 MDHEN, CDR2 SYDVKM. CDR3 amino acids: CASSLLTSGGVGSSYNEQFF. The CDR3 bases are TGTGCCAGCAGTTTACTGACTAGCGGGGGAGTTGGGAGCTCCTACAATGAGCAGTTCTTC.